The present T cell receptor beta chain was sequenced within a study of T cell repertoires and HLA-DP antigens. The protocol was immunoSEQ multiplex PCR, while the TCRdb copy is restricted to in-frame clones and leaves out a portion. The sample contains around 110,000 clones, 80% to 95% of which appear only once. A word on this clone: Its specificity is not known.

Source material: CD4+ T cells from PBMCs. The receptor's source is a woman aged 18-35 years in good health and CMV-seronegative.

The CDR3 loop reads CASSSVPGLAYEQYF. For the CDR3, the DNA is TGCGCCAGCAGCTCTGTACCGGGACTAGCCTACGAGCAGTACTTC. This chain uses TRBV5-1 with TRBJ2-7; TRBD2 matches at 8 bases. From germline, CDR1 is SGHRS and CDR2 YFSETQ. This CDR3 region has 15 residues. J lost 2 bases, V lost 3 bases, and 7 bases had no gene match.